This section outlines one TCR beta chain sequence together with its context. The target antigen is unknown. PCR employed 60 Vbeta and 13 Jbeta primers. Assay: immunoSEQ multiplex PCR; the TCRdb copy retains only in-frame clones and omits some. This sample yields 65,000 to 100,000 clones, of which almost 80% are seen a single time; nearly 6% belongs to the top ten. This entry belongs to a study of cytomegalovirus exposure and HLA in healthy donors. Overall study: Clustering assigned approximately 78% of the approximately 430 genotyped donors to the Caucasian-associated ancestry cluster. Study observations and caveats: What a later analysis reportedly showed was that an Asian-associated ancestry cluster had fewer N-insertions than the approximately 700-donor mean.

Sequences were obtained from PBMCs. This TCR derives from a female donor in good health and CMV-seronegative.

The CDR3 protein is CASSVAGDSGPGGTDTQYF. CDR3 sequence (DNA): TGTGCCAGCAGCGTAGCTGGGGATAGCGGGCCGGGTGGGACAGATACGCAGTATTTT. The chain recombines TRBV9 with TRBJ2-3; 7 nucleotides match TRBD2. V shed 0 bases, J shed 3 bases, and the junction held 16 bases outside the gene matches. Germline values: CDR1 SGDLS, CDR2 YYNGEE. The CDR3 is 19 amino acids.